The 20 T cell receptor beta chains listed next were all sequenced from one sample in a study of T cell responses to AZD1222 COVID-19 vaccine. The method was immunoSEQ multiplex PCR; TCRdb's version includes in-frame clones alone and lacks a portion of them. The sample contains around 95,000 clones, roughly 90% of which appear only once. The source material was peripheral blood, sampled on day 0 of AZD1222 vaccination. The receptors come from an adult in good health.

This clone showed up just a few times. This chain uses TRBV7-3 with TRBJ2-1; D is unclear. CDR3 size: 16 residues. Germline CDR1 SGHTA, CDR2 FQGTGA. V lost 1 base and J lost 4, with 14 bases in between. CDR3 residues: CASSLNPPGDYNEQFF. DNA for the CDR3: TGTGCCAGCAGCTTAAACCCCCCTGGGGATTACAATGAGCAGTTCTTC. The entire variable domain, with the rest obtained from reference TRBV7-3 and TRBJ2-1, is as follows: GAGVSQTPSNKVTEKGKYVELRCDPISGHTALYWYRQSLGQGPEFLIYFQGTGAADDSGLPNDRFFAVRPEGSVSTLKIQRTERGDSAVYLCASSLNPPGDYNEQFFGPGTRLTVL.

This clone was observed a few times. The chain links TRBV28 to TRBJ1-2; 7 nucleotides align to TRBD1. J was trimmed by 8 bases and V by 10 bases; bases with no gene match: 13. Germline values: CDR1 MDHEN, CDR2 SYDVKM. This CDR3 is 13 amino acids long. CDR3 nucleotides: TGTGCCATTAAAACCCACAGGGGCTTCGGCTACACCTTC. This translates into CAIKTHRGFGYTF.

The chain carries TRBV9 and TRBJ1-5, with a weak D call TRBD1 (5 bases). Trimming removed 0 bases at V and 2 bases at J, with 9 bases between. Germline V gene lookup returns CDR1 SGDLS and CDR2 YYNGEE. CDR3 length: 15 amino acids. The DNA of the CDR3 is TGTGCCAGCAGCGTAGGTTGGGGCGGCAATCAGCCCCAGCATTTT. Translated: CASSVGWGGNQPQHF.

V and J are TRBV21-1 and TRBJ1-5; the table's TRBD1 call for D was not verified on the DNA. TRBV21-1 is a pseudogene. This CDR3 is built from 17 residues. CDR3 region: CASSISGGQGPNQPQHF. DNA for the CDR3: TGTGCCAGCAGCATTTCTGGGGGACAGGGGCCTAATCAGCCCCAGCATTTT.

The rearrangement uses TRBV3-1 (or the pseudogene TRBV3-2) and TRBJ1-2; D not certain. Trimming removed 4 bases from V and 2 bases from J, with 5 bases in between. Per the germline V gene, CDR1 is LGHDT and CDR2 is YNNKEL (reference sequence). The CDR3 length is 12 residues. CDR3 coding DNA: TGTGCCAGCAGCCCAGGAAACTATGGCTACACCTTC. Encoded protein: CASSPGNYGYTF.

The V and J genes are TRBV2 and TRBJ2-1; the D is unclear. From germline, CDR1 is SNHLY and CDR2 FYNNEI. V lost 7 bases to trimming and J lost 4 bases, with 5 bases between them. CDR3 length equals 11 residues. The DNA for the CDR3 is TGTGCCAGCAAAGGTTACAATGAGCAGTTCTTC. Translated: CASKGYNEQFF.

The sample holds a few counts of this clone. The chain carries TRBV10-1 and TRBJ2-4, with no clear D. V was clipped by 5 bases and J by 7 bases, with 12 bases between them. The CDR3 totals 13 residues. Germline V gene sequence: CDR1 WNHNN, CDR2 SYGVQD (reference sequence). CDR3: CASSTSNGNIQYF. CDR3 nucleotides: TGCGCCAGCAGTACGAGTAATGGGAACATTCAGTACTTC.

The rearrangement links TRBV6-2 or TRBV6-3 to TRBJ2-7; 9 bases match TRBD2. This CDR3 region has 18 residues. Trimming at V came to 0 bases and at J to 5 bases, leaving 14 bases not matched to a gene. CDR1 and CDR2 (germline): MNHEY, SVGEGT. The CDR3 sequence is CASSYSDSGSSFWHEQYF. CDR3 in DNA: TGTGCCAGCAGTTACTCTGATAGCGGGAGCAGTTTCTGGCACGAGCAGTACTTC.

This chain joins TRBV28 and TRBJ1-5; no reliable D call. This CDR3 comprises 15 residues. V lost 3 bases and J 2 bases, leaving 11 bases between the germline ends. The germline V gene has CDR1 MDHEN and CDR2 SYDVKM. The CDR3 region is CASSFWGNGNQPQHF. The CDR3, as DNA: TGTGCCAGCAGTTTCTGGGGAAATGGCAATCAGCCCCAGCATTTT. The full variable domain, rest sourced from reference TRBV28 and TRBJ1-5, is DVKVTQSSRYLVKRTGEKVFLECVQDMDHENMFWYRQDPGLGLRLIYFSYDVKMKEKGDIPEGYSVSREKKERFSLILESASTNQTSMYLCASSFWGNGNQPQHFGDGTRLSIL.

A few counts support this clone. The chain recombines TRBV27 with TRBJ2-7; the match to TRBD2 covers 7 bases. The CDR3 totals 15 residues. CDR1 MNHEY and CDR2 SMNVEV come from the germline V gene (reference sequence). Trimming at V came to 3 bases and at J to 6 bases, leaving 11 bases not matched to a gene. The CDR3 protein is CASSFVTAGGTEQYF. CDR3 nucleotides: TGTGCCAGCAGTTTTGTGACGGCCGGGGGGACCGAGCAGTACTTC.

The gene calls are TRBV2 and TRBJ2-7, with D perhaps matching TRBD1 (6 bases). This CDR3 contains 16 residues. V was clipped by 4 bases and J by 0 bases, with 16 bases between them. Germline V gene data show CDR1 as SNHLY and CDR2 as FYNNEI. The CDR3 coding sequence is TGTGCCAGCAGTGCTATTCACAGGGAAACCTCCTACGAGCAGTACTTC. Its protein product is CASSAIHRETSYEQYF.

V is TRBV19 and J is TRBJ1-5; the match to TRBD1 covers 8 bases. Trimming at V came to 6 bases and at J to 7 bases, leaving 14 bases not matched to a gene. Germline assignment: CDR1 LNHDA and CDR2 SQIVND (reference sequence). The CDR3 covers 16 residues. CDR3 in DNA: TGTGCCAGTAGCAGCAAAACACAGGGGGAGAGACAGCCCCAGCATTTT. This translates into CASSSKTQGERQPQHF.

This clone was counted between two and nine times. The V gene is TRBV9, the J gene TRBJ2-7; D remains ambiguous. The CDR3 covers 14 residues. Germline values: CDR1 SGDLS, CDR2 YYNGEE. V lost 3 bases to trimming and J lost 0 bases, with 10 bases between them. In DNA form, the CDR3 reads TGTGCCAGCAGCGCCAGGCTGAACTCCTACGAGCAGTACTTC. Protein sequence: CASSARLNSYEQYF. Based on the CDR3 plus reference TRBV9 and TRBJ2-7, the full variable domain is DSGVTQTPKHLITATGQRVTLRCSPRSGDLSVYWYQQSLDQGLQFLIQYYNGEERAKGNILERFSAQQFPDLHSELNLSSLELGDSALYFCASSARLNSYEQYFGPGTRLTVT.

The gene calls are TRBV27 and TRBJ2-1, with D unresolved. This CDR3 spans 13 amino acids. Germline assignment: CDR1 MNHEY and CDR2 SMNVEV (reference sequence). V was shortened by 6 bases and J by 4 bases, with 10 bases between the two germline ends. The chain's CDR3 is CASRARRYNEQFF. As DNA, the CDR3 is TGTGCCAGCAGGGCCAGACGGTACAATGAGCAGTTCTTC.

V and J are TRBV2 and TRBJ1-5; 8 bases are a match to TRBD1. V gave up 5 bases and J gave up 1 base; unmatched junction bases: 7. CDR3 length: 16 amino acids. Germline V gene lookup returns CDR1 SNHLY and CDR2 FYNNEI. CDR3 residues: CASSQDGQGSNQPQHF. The CDR3 nucleotides are TGTGCCAGCAGTCAGGATGGACAGGGCAGCAATCAGCCCCAGCATTTT.

The V gene is TRBV28, the J gene TRBJ1-2; 9 bases map to TRBD1. V lost 6 bases, J lost 6 bases, and 14 bases stayed unmatched. The germline gives CDR1 MDHEN, CDR2 SYDVKM. The CDR3 contains 16 residues. CDR3 region: CASSPPRQGGLHGYTF. The DNA for the CDR3 is TGTGCCAGCAGCCCACCAAGACAGGGGGGACTACATGGCTACACCTTC.

The gene calls are TRBV5-4 and TRBJ2-3, with 7 bases that match TRBD1. Trimming took 4 bases from V and 2 from J; bases not matched to a gene: 7. Germline CDR1 reads SGHNT; CDR2 reads YYREEE (reference sequence). The CDR3 loop spans 15 amino acids. The DNA of the CDR3 is TGTGCCAGCAGCCAGAAAGGGGGCACCACAGATACGCAGTATTTT. This encodes CASSQKGGTTDTQYF.

This sequence joins TRBV19 and TRBJ2-7, with D possibly matching TRBD1 (7 bases). Trimming removed 3 bases from V and 3 bases from J, with 12 bases in between. This CDR3 contains 14 residues. In germline, CDR1 is LNHDA, CDR2 SQIVND (reference sequence). CDR3 region: CASSMEGARYEQYF. The CDR3 DNA sequence: TGTGCCAGTAGTATGGAGGGGGCTCGCTACGAGCAGTACTTC.

The rearrangement uses TRBV5-1 and TRBJ2-2; 8 bases are shared with TRBD1. From germline, CDR1 is SGHRS and CDR2 YFSETQ. The V and J ends lost 0 bases and 5 bases, in that order; junction bases with no gene match: 6. The CDR3 runs 16 residues. The CDR3: CASSLGQGARTGELFF. CDR3 nucleotides: TGCGCCAGCAGCTTGGGGCAGGGGGCACGGACCGGGGAGCTGTTTTTT.

The V gene is TRBV27, the J gene TRBJ1-5; D might be TRBD1 (6 bases). The CDR3 covers 16 residues. CDR1 is MNHEY, CDR2 SMNVEV, per germline (reference sequence). Trimming left V 5 bases short and J 7 bases short, with 21 bases between. The CDR3, as DNA: TGTGCCAGCAGTCCGTACCACTCAGGGGAGGGCCAGCCCCAGCATTTT. Protein product: CASSPYHSGEGQPQHF.